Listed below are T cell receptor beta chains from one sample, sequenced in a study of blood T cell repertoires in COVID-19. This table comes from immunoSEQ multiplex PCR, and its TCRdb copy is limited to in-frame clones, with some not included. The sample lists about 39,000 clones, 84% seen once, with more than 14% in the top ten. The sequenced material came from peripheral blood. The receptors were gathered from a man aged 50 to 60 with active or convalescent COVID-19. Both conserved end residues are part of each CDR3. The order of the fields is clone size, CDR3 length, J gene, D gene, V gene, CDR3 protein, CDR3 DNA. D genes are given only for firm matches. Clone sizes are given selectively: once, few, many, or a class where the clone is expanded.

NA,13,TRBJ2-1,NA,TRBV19,CASSWTVYNEQFF,TGTGCCAGTAGCTGGACAGTCTACAATGAGCAGTTCTTC
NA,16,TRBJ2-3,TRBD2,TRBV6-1,CASSEFAGGNTDTQYF,TGTGCCAGCAGTGAATTTGCGGGGGGGAACACAGATACGCAGTATTTT
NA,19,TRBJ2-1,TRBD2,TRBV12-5,CASGLVRQGRGGSHNEQFF,TGTGCTAGTGGTTTGGTAAGGCAGGGGCGGGGGGGCTCCCACAATGAGCAGTTCTTC
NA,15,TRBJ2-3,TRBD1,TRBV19,CASSGWGQGVDTQYF,TGTGCCAGTAGCGGGTGGGGACAGGGGGTGGATACGCAGTATTTT
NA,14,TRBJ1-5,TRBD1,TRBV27,CASSSTGSNQPQHF,TGTGCCAGCAGTTCGACAGGGAGCAATCAGCCCCAGCATTTT
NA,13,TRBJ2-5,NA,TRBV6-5,CASRGHSQETQYF,TGTGCCAGCAGAGGACATAGCCAAGAGACCCAGTACTTC
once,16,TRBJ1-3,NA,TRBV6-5,CASSYLGSPSGNTIYF,TGTGCCAGCAGTTACTTGGGCAGTCCCTCTGGAAACACCATATATTTT
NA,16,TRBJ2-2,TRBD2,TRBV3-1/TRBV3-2,CASSRIAGPGTGELFF,TGTGCCAGCAGCCGCATAGCGGGGCCCGGCACCGGGGAGCTGTTTTTT
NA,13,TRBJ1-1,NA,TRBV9,CASSGGQNTEAFF,TGTGCCAGCAGCGGGGGACAGAACACTGAAGCTTTCTTT
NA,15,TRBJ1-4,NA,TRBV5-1,CASSLGGSSHEKLFF,TGCGCCAGCAGCTTGGGAGGGAGCTCGCATGAAAAACTGTTTTTT
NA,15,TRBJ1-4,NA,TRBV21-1,CASSKGDRDNEKLFF,TGTGCCAGCAGCAAAGGGGACAGAGATAATGAAAAACTGTTTTTT
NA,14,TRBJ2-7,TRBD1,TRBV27,CASSLSTGWGEQYF,TGTGCCAGCAGTTTGTCGACAGGGTGGGGAGAGCAGTACTTC
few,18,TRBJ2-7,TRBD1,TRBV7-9,CASSLPMGDRAGSYEQYF,TGTGCCAGCAGCCTCCCCATGGGCGACAGGGCAGGCTCCTACGAGCAGTACTTC
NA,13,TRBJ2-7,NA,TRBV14,CASSLGTGYEQYF,TGTGCCAGCAGCCTCGGAACAGGGTACGAGCAGTACTTC
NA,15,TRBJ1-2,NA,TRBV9,CASSVASAGEAGYTF,TGTGCCAGCAGCGTAGCTTCGGCAGGGGAAGCTGGCTACACCTTC
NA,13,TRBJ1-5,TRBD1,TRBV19,CASTSVDRGPQHF,TGTGCCAGTACCTCCGTGGACAGGGGTCCCCAGCATTTT
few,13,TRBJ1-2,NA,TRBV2,CASRATVNYGYTF,TGTGCCAGCAGGGCGACAGTGAACTATGGCTACACCTTC
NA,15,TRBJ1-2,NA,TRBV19,CASTPVGGEGYGYTF,TGTGCCAGTACCCCTGTTGGGGGCGAGGGATATGGCTACACCTTC
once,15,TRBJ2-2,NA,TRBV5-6,CASSLVVEGTGELFF,TGTGCCAGCAGCTTGGTGGTAGAGGGCACCGGGGAGCTGTTTTTT
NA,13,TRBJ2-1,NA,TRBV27,CASSPYPTSEQFF,TGTGCCAGCAGTCCCTATCCGACTAGTGAGCAGTTCTTC
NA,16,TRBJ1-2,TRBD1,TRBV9,CASSARKTGGSYGYTF,TGTGCCAGCAGCGCGCGAAAGACAGGGGGATCCTATGGCTACACCTTC
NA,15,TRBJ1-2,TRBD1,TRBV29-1,CIIWTGGGKGDGYTF,TGCATCATTTGGACAGGGGGCGGAAAGGGTGATGGCTACACCTTC
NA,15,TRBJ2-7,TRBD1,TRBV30,CAWSVDRAGGNEQYF,TGTGCCTGGAGTGTAGATCGGGCAGGGGGCAACGAGCAGTACTTC
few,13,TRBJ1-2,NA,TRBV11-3,CASTPRAGGGYTF,TGTGCCAGCACCCCCCGAGCGGGGGGCGGCTACACCTTC
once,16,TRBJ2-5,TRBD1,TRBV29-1,CSVVGSSRGRQETQYF,TGCAGCGTTGTCGGGTCGTCCAGGGGGCGGCAAGAGACCCAGTACTTC
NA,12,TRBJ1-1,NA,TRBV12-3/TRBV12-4,CASTAGNTEAFF,TGTGCCAGCACGGCAGGGAACACTGAAGCTTTCTTT
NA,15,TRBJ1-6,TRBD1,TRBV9,CASSAIGTANSPLHF,TGTGCCAGCAGCGCTATTGGGACAGCCAATTCACCCCTCCACTTT
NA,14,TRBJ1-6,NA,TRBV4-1,CASSRSGGDSPLHF,TGCGCCAGCAGCAGGAGCGGTGGGGATTCACCCCTCCACTTT
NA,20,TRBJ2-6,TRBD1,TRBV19,CASSIEFLRQGVSGANVLTF,TGTGCCAGTAGTATAGAATTCCTGCGACAGGGGGTCTCTGGGGCCAACGTCCTGACTTTC
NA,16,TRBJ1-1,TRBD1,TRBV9,CASSDGTGGMNTEAFF,TGTGCCAGCAGCGACGGGACAGGGGGCATGAACACTGAAGCTTTCTTT
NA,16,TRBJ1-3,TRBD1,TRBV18,CASSRGQGNAGNTIYF,TGTGCCAGCTCACGGGGACAGGGCAACGCTGGAAACACCATATATTTT
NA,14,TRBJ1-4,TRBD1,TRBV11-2,CASSPGQGYEKLFF,TGTGCCAGCAGCCCGGGACAGGGGTATGAAAAACTGTTTTTT
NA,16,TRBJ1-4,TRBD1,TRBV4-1,CASSRDSSTSIEKLFF,TGCGCCAGCAGCCGGGACAGCTCGACCTCTATCGAAAAACTGTTTTTT
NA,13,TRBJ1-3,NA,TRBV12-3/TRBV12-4,CASRPQGGNTIYF,TGTGCCAGCAGACCCCAGGGGGGAAACACCATATATTTT
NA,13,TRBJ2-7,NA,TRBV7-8,CASSVRAPYEQYF,TGTGCCAGCAGCGTCAGGGCCCCCTACGAGCAGTACTTC
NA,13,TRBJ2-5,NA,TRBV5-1,CASSTLEKETQYF,TGCGCCAGCAGCACGCTCGAGAAAGAGACCCAGTACTTC
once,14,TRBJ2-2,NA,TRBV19,CASTRGGNTGELFF,TGTGCCAGTACTCGCGGAGGGAACACCGGGGAGCTGTTTTTT
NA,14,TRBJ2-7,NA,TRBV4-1,CASSQRTVAYKQYF,TGCGCCAGCAGCCAAAGGACAGTAGCCTACAAGCAGTACTTC
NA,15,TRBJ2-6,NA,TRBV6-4,CASSDYRAGANVLTF,TGTGCCAGCAGTGACTACAGGGCTGGGGCCAACGTCCTGACTTTC
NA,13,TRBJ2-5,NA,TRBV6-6,CASSEHGQETQYF,TGTGCCAGCAGCGAGCACGGCCAAGAGACCCAGTACTTC
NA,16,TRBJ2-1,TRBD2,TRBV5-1,CASSPNLAGPYNEQFF,TGCGCCAGCAGCCCAAACCTAGCGGGACCCTACAATGAGCAGTTCTTC
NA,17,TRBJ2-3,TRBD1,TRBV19,CASSGRQGGGSTDTQYF,TGTGCCAGTAGTGGGCGACAGGGGGGGGGTAGCACAGATACGCAGTATTTT
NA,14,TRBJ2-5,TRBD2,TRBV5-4,CASSLTSDQETQYF,TGTGCCAGCAGCCTTACTAGCGATCAAGAGACCCAGTACTTC
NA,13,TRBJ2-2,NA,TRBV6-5,CATSLAGTGELFF,TGTGCCACATCTCTCGCGGGTACCGGGGAGCTGTTTTTT
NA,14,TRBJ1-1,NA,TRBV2,CASSDGALNTEAFF,TGTGCCAGCAGTGATGGGGCATTGAACACTGAAGCTTTCTTT
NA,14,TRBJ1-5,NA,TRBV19,CASRRGHDNQPQHF,TGTGCCAGTAGACGGGGACACGACAATCAGCCCCAGCATTTT
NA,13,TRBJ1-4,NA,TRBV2,CASTGGTNEKLFF,TGTGCCAGCACGGGGGGAACTAATGAAAAACTGTTTTTT
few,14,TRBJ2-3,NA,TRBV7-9,CASSFSGGTDTQYF,TGTGCCAGCAGCTTTTCGGGGGGCACAGATACGCAGTATTTT
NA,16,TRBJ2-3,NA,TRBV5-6,CASSRRLGASTDTQYF,TGTGCCAGCAGCCGCCGTCTAGGTGCAAGCACAGATACGCAGTATTTT
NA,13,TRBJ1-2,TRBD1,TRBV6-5,CASSHDRGEGYTF,TGTGCCAGCAGTCACGACAGGGGCGAAGGCTACACCTTC
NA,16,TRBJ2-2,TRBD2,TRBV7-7,CASSTGLAGNTGELFF,TGTGCCAGCAGCACCGGACTAGCGGGGAACACCGGGGAGCTGTTTTTT
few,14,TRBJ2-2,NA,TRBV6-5,CASSYSAGTGELFF,TGTGCCAGCAGTTACTCGGCGGGAACCGGGGAGCTGTTTTTT
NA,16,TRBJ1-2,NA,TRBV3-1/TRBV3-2,CASSQSVDLEAYGYTF,TGTGCCAGCAGCCAAAGTGTAGACTTGGAGGCTTATGGCTACACCTTC
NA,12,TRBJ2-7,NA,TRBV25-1,CASSELLGEQYF,TGTGCCAGCAGTGAATTACTAGGGGAGCAGTACTTC